This T cell receptor beta chain is drawn from a study of Ad26.COV2.S vaccination and SARS-CoV-2 variants. Repertoires were generated with immunoSEQ multiplex PCR, while TCRdb's copy carries only in-frame clones and drops some. This table has 400,000 to 450,000 clones, roughly 90% appearing once. Treatment meaning: some 19 received Ad26.COV2.S at low or high dose, single or two shots; several received placebo; per-sample allocation not given. Sampling took place 63 days after the first vaccine or placebo injection. This clonotype was obtained from a person between 18 and 59 years old who received the Ad26.COV2.S COVID-19 vaccine or a placebo. The source material was peripheral blood, sampled in a trial of Ad26.COV2.S vaccine versus placebo.

CDR3: CASSLQGAVTEAFF. CDR3 nucleotides: TGTGCCAGCAGCTTACAGGGGGCGGTCACTGAAGCTTTCTTT. V is TRBV7-8 and J is TRBJ1-1; TRBD1 aligns across 8 bases. The V gene's germline CDR1 is SGHVS and CDR2 FQNEAQ. The CDR3 sequence is 14 residues long. The V segment lost 2 bases and the J segment 4 bases; nucleotides outside the gene matches: 3.